Sequencing of this T cell receptor (beta chain) was carried out in a study of OX40 agonist ivuxolimab in advanced cancers. Autoimmune disease history or systemic immunosuppression barred patients. Blood sampling was done at baseline, cycle 4 day 1, and cycle 7 day 1. The assay was immunoSEQ multiplex PCR, and TCRdb's table has in-frame clones only and misses some. The sample shows approximately 52,000 clones, roughly 81% of them seen only once. This CDR3 has 17 amino acids. The genes are TRBV12-2 and TRBJ2-1; TRBD2, as called in the table, went unchecked against the DNA. TRBV12-2 is assigned pseudogene status. The sequencing here drew on CD4+ or CD8+ T cells sorted from blood, taken in a trial of the OX40 agonist ivuxolimab. The TCR was taken from an adult with an advanced solid tumor such as melanoma, head and neck, liver or kidney cancer. CDR3 protein: CASRFIIAGSSYNEQFF. CDR3 in DNA: TGTGCAAGTCGCTTCATAATAGCGGGCTCCTCCTACAATGAGCAGTTCTTC.